Shown below are 19 T cell receptor beta chains from a single sample sequenced in a study of T cells in narcolepsy (dated by TCRdb to between 2017 and 2018). Receptors were amplified or captured by the immunoSEQ multiplex PCR assay. TCRdb provides this immuneACCESS table in a form limited to in-frame rearrangements. Some clones are lacking; in checked studies, under half of them reflect an unresolved V gene, and why the rest are absent is not known. The sample profile shows 20,000 to 30,000 clones; around 85% of them were found once. The top ten hold less than 0.75% of the sample. The sample taken for sequencing was CD45RA- memory CD4+ T cells from PBMCs. Read against the paper, the sample's cell subset or site label means: memory T cells sorted ex vivo from peripheral blood. The receptors shown here come from a human donor with narcolepsy.

The rearrangement joins TRBV9 to TRBJ2-3; D is possibly TRBD1 (5 bases). Germline lookup yields CDR1 SGDLS and CDR2 YYNGEE. V was cut by 0 bases and J by 0 bases, with 11 bases left in between. The CDR3 runs to 16 residues. CDR3 region: CASSVGDSLSTDTQYF. The CDR3 nucleotides read TGTGCCAGCAGCGTAGGTGACAGCCTAAGCACAGATACGCAGTATTTT.

Remarks on this clone: Other nucleotide sequences from this sample produce the same CDR3. CDR3 amino acids: CASSLRGTGELFF. The CDR3 region has the DNA TGTGCCAGCAGCCTCAGGGGCACCGGGGAGCTGTTTTTT. The chain combines TRBV7-3 with TRBJ2-2; possible D gene TRBD1, 6 bases. The V end lost 5 bases, the J end lost 4 bases, and 8 bases lay between the germline ends. Per germline, CDR1 SGHTA and CDR2 FQGTGA. The CDR3 extends over 13 amino acids.

The V gene is TRBV27, the J gene TRBJ2-7, with 12 nucleotides matching TRBD1. The CDR3 contains 17 residues. Germline CDR1 and CDR2: MNHEY and SMNVEV (reference sequence). J gave up 2 bases and V 5 bases, and 10 bases lay outside the gene matches. This CDR3 reads CASSRGQGAPSTYEQYF. The CDR3 region has the DNA TGTGCCAGCAGTAGGGGACAGGGGGCGCCGTCTACCTACGAGCAGTACTTC.

The chain employs TRBV25-1 and TRBJ1-6; the match to TRBD1 covers 7 bases. CDR1 and CDR2 from the germline V gene are MGHDK and SYGVNS. V was clipped by 5 bases and J by 3 bases; unmatched bases: 4. The CDR3 has 15 residues. The CDR3 DNA sequence: TGTGCCAGCAGTAGAGGACAGGTCTATAATTCACCCCTCCACTTT. As protein: CASSRGQVYNSPLHF.

The rearrangement links TRBV6-1 to TRBJ1-4; a weak D match, TRBD1 (5 bases). CDR1 MNHNS and CDR2 SASEGT come from the germline V gene. The CDR3 spans 14 residues. Between the trimmed V and J ends, which lost 3 bases and 8 bases, there was a span of 13 bases. DNA for the CDR3: TGTGCCAGCAGTGAGGGGGGGGTTCAGGAAAAACTGTTTTTT. Protein sequence: CASSEGGVQEKLFF.

This clone was recorded once. V usage is TRBV11-2 and J usage is TRBJ1-2; 8 nucleotides agree with TRBD1. The CDR3 covers 17 residues. V lost 5 bases and J lost 3; bases outside the gene matches: 14. The germline V gene has CDR1 SGHAT and CDR2 FQNNGV. CDR3 loop: CASSGTTGASEYYGYTF. DNA of the CDR3: TGTGCCAGCAGCGGGACGACAGGGGCCTCGGAATACTATGGCTACACCTTC.

The rearrangement uses TRBV7-2 and TRBJ1-2; perhaps TRBD1 as D (5 bases). V dropped 5 bases and J dropped 5 bases, with 15 bases sitting between them. The CDR3 extends over 14 amino acids. Germline loops: CDR1 SGHTA, CDR2 FQGNSA. The CDR3 region has the DNA TGTGCCAGCAGCGTGGGACGGTCGGGATATGGCTACACCTTC. It is translated as CASSVGRSGYGYTF. Full variable domain (outside the CDR3, taken from reference TRBV7-2 and TRBJ1-2): GAGVSQSPSNKVTEKGKDVELRCDPISGHTALYWYRQSLGQGLEFLIYFQGNSAPDKSGLPSDRFSAERTGGSVSTLTIQRTQQEDSAVYLCASSVGRSGYGYTFGSGTRLTVV.

The chain joins TRBV19 to TRBJ2-1, with TRBD2 matching 9 bases. Germline V gene data show CDR1 as LNHDA and CDR2 as SQIVND (reference sequence). This CDR3 has 17 residues. J gave up 1 base and V 5 bases, and 9 bases lay outside the gene matches. The CDR3 region is CASSPREGASSYNEQFF. In nucleotides, the CDR3 is TGTGCCAGTAGTCCGCGGGAGGGGGCCTCGTCCTACAATGAGCAGTTCTTC.

The sample holds one count of this clone. This chain joins TRBV9 and TRBJ2-5; D not resolved. Germline CDR1 reads SGDLS; CDR2 reads YYNGEE. V gave up 4 bases and J gave up 5 bases, with 18 bases separating them. The CDR3 contains 15 residues. DNA of the CDR3: TGTGCCAGCAGCTTGATGTTCGACGCGGTTGAGACCCAGTACTTC. It is translated as CASSLMFDAVETQYF.

This CDR3 reads CAWSVLAGYGYTF. CDR3 coding DNA: TGTGCCTGGAGTGTACTGGCAGGCTATGGCTACACCTTC. The V and J genes are TRBV30 and TRBJ1-2; the D is unclear. CDR1 is GTSNPN and CDR2 is SVGIG in the germline V gene (reference sequence). The CDR3 sequence is 13 residues long. The germline V and J ends were trimmed by 0 bases and 4 bases, with 9 bases remaining between them. Looking up the rest from reference TRBV30 and TRBJ1-2 gives the full variable domain: SQTIHQWPATLVQPVGSPLSLECTVEGTSNPNLYWYRQAAGRGLQLLFYSVGIGQISSEVPQNLSASRPQDRQFILSSKKLLLSDSGFYLCAWSVLAGYGYTFGSGTRLTVV.

On this clone: One end of the junction varies from germline; a read error may be responsible. This sequence joins TRBV5-4 and TRBJ2-5; D unclear. The CDR3 spans 14 residues. Germline CDR1 and CDR2: SGHNT and YYREEE (reference sequence). The CDR3 spells CASSSYDRGEAQYF. The DNA of the CDR3 is TGTGCCAGCAGCTCCTACGATAGAGGAGAGGCCCAGTACTTC.

This sequence joins TRBV7-6 and TRBJ2-1; D perhaps matches TRBD1 (6 bases). The CDR3 totals 15 residues. CDR1 and CDR2 from the germline V gene are SGHVS and FNYEAQ. V dropped 1 base and J dropped 2 bases, with 9 bases sitting between them. The chain's CDR3 is CASSLGQGPYNEQFF. CDR3 sequence (DNA): TGTGCCAGCAGCTTAGGCCAGGGGCCCTACAATGAGCAGTTCTTC.

J is TRBJ2-1 and V is TRBV7-6, with 9 bases lining up with TRBD2. CDR3 size: 16 residues. V trimming: 2 bases; J trimming: 3 bases; junction bases outside the gene matches: 5. The germline gives CDR1 SGHVS, CDR2 FNYEAQ. As DNA, the CDR3 is TGTGCCAGCAGCTTATCTGGTAGCGGGGGCTACAATGAGCAGTTCTTC. It encodes CASSLSGSGGYNEQFF.

For the CDR3, the DNA is TGTGCCAGCAGATCAGGGGGCGGACTACGTGGCTACACCTTC. Amino acid sequence: CASRSGGGLRGYTF. The chain uses TRBV6-1 and TRBJ1-2, with TRBD1 matching over 8 bases. Germline loops: CDR1 MNHNS, CDR2 SASEGT. The junction had 10 bases not matched to a gene; V was cut back by 6 bases and J by 7 bases. This CDR3 spans 14 amino acids.

The CDR3: CSAARGHGYTF. The CDR3 bases are TGCAGTGCCGCACGGGGCCATGGCTACACCTTC. V is TRBV20-1 and J is TRBJ1-2; D is perhaps TRBD1 (5 bases). CDR1 and CDR2 from the germline V gene are DFQATT and SNEGSKA (reference sequence). V gave up 6 bases and J gave up 6 bases, with 11 bases separating them. This CDR3 is 11 amino acids long.

This clone has just a few counts. The chain combines TRBV2 with TRBJ1-2, with a tentative D call TRBD1 (6 bases). The germline gives CDR1 SNHLY, CDR2 FYNNEI. V was trimmed by 4 bases and J by 8 bases, leaving 11 bases between them. The CDR3 length is 12 residues. The CDR3 DNA is TGTGCCAGCAGTGCCTACAGGGAAGGCTACACCTTC. Translating gives CASSAYREGYTF.

This clone was detected once. The V and J genes are TRBV6-1 and TRBJ1-3; D is unclear. This CDR3 contains 11 residues. Trimming removed 5 bases from V and 5 bases from J, with 4 bases in between. Germline CDR1 is MNHNS and CDR2 is SASEGT. The CDR3 reads CASSTRNTIYF. Written as DNA, the CDR3 is TGTGCCAGCAGTACAAGAAACACCATATATTTT.

This chain links TRBV5-1 with TRBJ2-7; the match to TRBD2 covers 9 bases. CDR1 is SGHRS and CDR2 is YFSETQ in the germline V gene. The CDR3 runs 13 residues. V lost 4 bases and J lost 7; bases outside the gene matches: 6. The CDR3 DNA is TGCGCCAGCAGCCCGGTAGCGGGAGAAGAGCAGTACTTC. Its translation is CASSPVAGEEQYF.

The table lists this clone with a few counts. The rearrangement links TRBV10-3 to TRBJ2-2, with 8 bases identical to TRBD1. The germline V gene has CDR1 ENHRY and CDR2 SYGVKD. V lost 9 bases and J lost 7; bases outside the gene matches: 4. This CDR3 comprises 12 residues. This chain's CDR3 is CAIDRGNGELFF. In nucleotides, the CDR3 is TGTGCCATAGACAGGGGCAACGGGGAGCTGTTTTTT.